This note documents a single T cell receptor (beta chain) sequence. The assay was immunoSEQ multiplex PCR, and TCRdb's table has in-frame clones only and misses some. The sample lists around 83,000 clones, 80% to 95% occurring once. Trimming stripped 2 bases from V and 4 bases from J, with 10 bases between. This CDR3 is 14 amino acids long. CDR1 is MNHEY and CDR2 is SVGAGI in the germline V gene. This record belongs to a study of technical replicates of blood from a few donors. The sample comprised T cells isolated from PBMCs. This sequence originates from a human donor in good health. Some clones in this sample may be carry-over from other donors' samples. The genes are TRBV6-5 and TRBJ2-3, with D perhaps matching TRBD2 (5 bases). The CDR3 loop reads CASSYRGNSDTQYF. In DNA, the CDR3 is TGTGCCAGCAGTTACCGGGGAAATTCAGATACGCAGTATTTT.